The source of this TCR beta chain is a study of T cell changes during pregnancy in multiple sclerosis. The data were produced by immunoSEQ multiplex PCR, yet TCRdb's version contains in-frame clones alone and is incomplete. This sample has under 85,000 clones, with 90% to 95% found just once. The germline V gene has CDR1 LNHNV and CDR2 YYDKDF (reference sequence). The CDR3 contains 14 residues. V shed 0 bases and J shed 4 bases, with 9 bases lying between them. The rearrangement uses TRBV15 and TRBJ1-1, with a tentative D call TRBD1 (5 bases). The starting material was CD4+ T cells from peripheral blood mononuclear cells, obtained in the third trimester of pregnancy. The origin of this receptor is a female donor in good health, enrolled as a control in a pregnancy study. The CDR3: CATSRDLGGTEAFF. The CDR3 coding sequence is TGTGCCACCAGCAGAGATCTGGGGGGCACTGAAGCTTTCTTT.